This TCR beta chain was retrieved from a study of Ad26.COV2.S vaccination and SARS-CoV-2 variants. General study findings and limits: Placebo recipients had lower spike-specific TCR breadth than vaccine recipients. Estimates derived from TCR breadth and depth analyses may have underestimated total T cell responses. Vaccinees reportedly had broad spike-specific CD8+ and CD4+ T cell responses.

This clone was seen only a few times. Its antigen is not known. Assay used: immunoSEQ multiplex PCR; TCRdb lists only in-frame clones, some missing. Of roughly 420,000 clones in the sample, 88% were seen once. This sample's treatment: around 19 received Ad26.COV2.S at low or high dose, single or two shots; about 5 received placebo; per-sample allocation not given. At day 63 after the first vaccine or placebo injection, samples were drawn. With 5 bases clipped from V and 8 bases from J, the junction kept 10 bases outside the gene matches. CDR3 size: 15 residues. CDR1 and CDR2 from the germline V gene are SEHNR and FQNEAQ (reference sequence).

The sample here was peripheral blood, taken in a trial of Ad26.COV2.S vaccine versus placebo. The sequence was collected from a person between 18 and 65 years old who received the Ad26.COV2.S COVID-19 vaccine or a placebo. The chain employs TRBV7-9 and TRBJ1-4; 8 bases are shared with TRBD1. The CDR3 DNA follows: TGTGCCAGCAGCCTTAAGGACAGGGAGGAAGAAAAACTGTTTTTT. It specifies CASSLKDREEEKLFF.